The clone carrying this T cell receptor beta chain has just a few counts. The data derive from a study of blood T cell repertoires in COVID-19. Study context: The United States, Italy and Spain provided the acute and convalescent COVID-19 samples. PBMCs, B-cell-depleted T cells, or T cells were the source of the cDNA or gDNA that made up the material.

Original processing notes: Amplification of reference gene primers provided the estimated nucleated cell counts. Sequencing was performed with immunoSEQ multiplex PCR; in TCRdb, only in-frame clones are kept and a portion is missing. V, J and clone size are those of that table, while D and trimming were read from the DNA. Found here are 120,000 to 150,000 clones, 85% to 90% of them singletons; the top ten hold 8.6%. This CDR3 is 14 amino acids long. Germline CDR1 and CDR2: DFQATT and SNEGSKA (reference sequence). V was trimmed by 3 bases and J by 0 bases, leaving 9 bases between them. The chain uses TRBV20-1 and TRBJ1-5, with TRBD1 as a possible D gene (6 bases). Sequencing was carried out using peripheral blood. This receptor was taken from a woman between 45 and 65 years old with active or convalescent COVID-19. The CDR3 is CSASQGYSNQPQHF. The DNA of the CDR3 is TGCAGTGCTAGTCAGGGGTATAGCAATCAGCCCCAGCATTTT.